Included here is one TCR beta chain sequence, with context. Per the germline V gene, CDR1 is KGHSH and CDR2 is LQKENI. This CDR3 has 16 residues. J lost 3 bases, V lost 4 bases, and 12 bases had no gene match. The source of the sample is a study of CD8 T cells in Susac syndrome. RNA was extracted with the RNeasy kit, and a quantity of roughly 0.5 to 1 ug was reverse transcribed using random hexamers. Coverage of TCR beta CDR3 amplification by immunoSEQ multiplex PCR extended to 54 Vbeta and 13 Jbeta. TCRdb reprocessed the immunoSEQ multiplex PCR reads via MiXCR and lists one record per CDR3 protein. The sample holds some 190,000 distinct CDR3 sequences, less than 95% seen once. TCR beta sequences were obtained from blood CD8+ and CD4+ T cells.

The TCR was taken from a human donor in good health. The chain employs TRBV18 and TRBJ2-7; TRBD1 agrees at 7 bases. The sequenced material came from CD4+ T cells from PBMCs. The CDR3 reads CASSLTQTDRSYEQYF. CDR3 DNA: TGTGCCAGCTCACTAACACAAACGGACAGGAGCTACGAGCAGTACTTC.